The 2 T cell receptor beta chains below all came from one sample that was sequenced in a study of T cells in Graves' hyperthyroidism and ophthalmopathy. It was RNA transcripts that yielded the amplified TCR beta CDR3 regions. Carried out on the TCR CDR3, a first-round RT-PCR used the HTBI primer set. TCRdb re-derived calls from the multiplex PCR reads in MiXCR, one entry per CDR3 protein. The table includes roughly 500,000 distinct CDR3 sequences, over 11% detected once. The sample was blood. The receptors derive from a woman in her twenties or thirties with Graves' hyperthyroidism that later progressed to Graves' ophthalmopathy.

This clonotype was picked up many times. The J gene is TRBJ2-4, the V gene TRBV11-2; 9 nucleotides agree with TRBD2. In germline, CDR1 is SGHAT, CDR2 FQNNGV. Losses at the gene ends were 1 base for V and 4 bases for J; bases not matched to a gene: 2. The CDR3 covers 15 residues. The CDR3: CASSLVSGSKNIQYF. The CDR3, as DNA: TGTGCCAGCAGCTTAGTTAGCGGGAGTAAAAACATTCAGTACTTC.

This clonotype was observed a few times. V usage is TRBV19 and J usage is TRBJ1-5; D is undetermined. V was pared by 5 bases and J by 5 bases, with 7 bases between. The CDR3 has 12 residues. CDR1 and CDR2 (germline): LNHDA, SQIVND (reference sequence). The CDR3, as DNA: TGTGCCAGTAGTGCAAAGGATCAGCCCCAGCATTTT. It specifies CASSAKDQPQHF. Complete variable domain (other parts from reference TRBV19 and TRBJ1-5): DGGITQSPKYLFRKEGQNVTLSCEQNLNHDAMYWYRQDPGQGLRLIYYSQIVNDFQKGDIAEGYSVSREKKESFPLTVTSAQKNPTAFYLCASSAKDQPQHFGDGTRLSIL.